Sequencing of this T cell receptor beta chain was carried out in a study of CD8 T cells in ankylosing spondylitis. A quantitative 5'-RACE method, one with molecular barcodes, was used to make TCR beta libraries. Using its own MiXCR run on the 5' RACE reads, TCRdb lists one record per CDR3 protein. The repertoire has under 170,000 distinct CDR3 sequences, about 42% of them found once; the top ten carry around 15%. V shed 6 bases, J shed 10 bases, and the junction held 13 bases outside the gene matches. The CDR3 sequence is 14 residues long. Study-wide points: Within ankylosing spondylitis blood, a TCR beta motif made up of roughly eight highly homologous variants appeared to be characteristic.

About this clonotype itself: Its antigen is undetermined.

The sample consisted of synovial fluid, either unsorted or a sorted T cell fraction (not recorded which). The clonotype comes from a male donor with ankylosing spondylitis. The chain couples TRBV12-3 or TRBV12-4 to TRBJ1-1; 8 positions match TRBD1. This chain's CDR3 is CASSPDRVPWRAFF. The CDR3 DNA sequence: TGTGCCAGCAGCCCGGACAGGGTCCCCTGGAGAGCTTTCTTT.